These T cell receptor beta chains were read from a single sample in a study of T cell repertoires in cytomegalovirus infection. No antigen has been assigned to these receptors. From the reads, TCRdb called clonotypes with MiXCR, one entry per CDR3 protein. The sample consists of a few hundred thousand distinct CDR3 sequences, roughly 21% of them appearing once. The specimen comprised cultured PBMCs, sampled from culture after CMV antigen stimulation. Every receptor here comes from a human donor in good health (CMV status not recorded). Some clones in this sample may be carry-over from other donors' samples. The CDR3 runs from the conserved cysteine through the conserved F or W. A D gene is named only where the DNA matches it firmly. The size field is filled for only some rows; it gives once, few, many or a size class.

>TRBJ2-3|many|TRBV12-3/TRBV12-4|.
CASSLQGPSDTQYF
TGTGCCAGCAGTTTACAGGGGCCTTCGGATACGCAGTATTTT
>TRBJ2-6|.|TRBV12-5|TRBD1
CASRPWTGVPTGANVLTF
TGTGCTAGTAGACCGTGGACAGGGGTGCCCACTGGGGCCAACGTCCTGACTTTC
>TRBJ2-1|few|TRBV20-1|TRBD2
CSATTSARPNNEQFF
TGCAGTGCGACGACTAGCGCGAGACCCAACAATGAGCAGTTCTTC
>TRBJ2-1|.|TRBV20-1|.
CSARVGLSYNEQFF
TGCAGTGCTAGAGTTGGACTGTCCTACAATGAGCAGTTCTTC
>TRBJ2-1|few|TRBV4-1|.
CASSQGSSVGSSYNEQFF
TGCGCCAGCAGCCAAGGATCTAGCGTAGGCAGCTCCTACAATGAGCAGTTCTTC
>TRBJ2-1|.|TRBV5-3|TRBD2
CASSGLAGGSYNEQFF
TGTGCCAGCAGCGGACTAGCGGGAGGATCCTACAATGAGCAGTTCTTC
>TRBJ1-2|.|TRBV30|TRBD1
CAWRVDRDYGYTF
TGTGCCTGGAGGGTGGACAGGGACTATGGCTACACCTTC
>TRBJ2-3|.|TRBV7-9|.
CASSLADGGDTQYF
TGTGCCAGCAGCTTAGCGGACGGGGGAGATACGCAGTATTTT
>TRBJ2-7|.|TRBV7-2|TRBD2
CASSFGSSGPISYEQYF
TGTGCCAGCAGCTTTGGCTCTAGCGGGCCTATCTCCTACGAGCAGTACTTC
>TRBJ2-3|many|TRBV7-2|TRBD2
CASSPGTSGGRQDTQYF
TGTGCCAGCAGCCCCGGGACTAGCGGGGGGAGGCAAGATACGCAGTATTTT
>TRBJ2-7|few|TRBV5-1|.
CASSLAGQQGSEQYF
TGCGCCAGCAGCTTGGCCGGTCAACAGGGTAGCGAGCAGTACTTC
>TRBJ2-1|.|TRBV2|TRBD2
CASRGRAEQFF
TGTGCCAGCCGTGGGAGGGCTGAGCAGTTCTTC